One and the same sample provided the 26 T cell receptor beta chains below, sequenced in a study of blood T cell repertoires in COVID-19 (dated by TCRdb to about 2020). The library was built by means of the immunoSEQ multiplex PCR assay. Not all clones reach the TCRdb copy of this immuneACCESS table, which keeps in-frame sequences only. Checked studies attribute under half of the gap to unresolved V genes and leave the rest unexplained. The sample table contains hundreds of thousands of clones; only one count was recorded for approximately 91% of them. Of the sample, 0.7% to 0.85% falls within the top ten clones. Sequencing was done on a sample of peripheral blood. All receptors come from a woman under 40 with acute or convalescent COVID-19.

This chain links TRBV7-9 with TRBJ2-7, with 9 bases that match TRBD1. Looked up from germline, CDR1 is SEHNR and CDR2 is FQNEAQ (reference sequence). The CDR3 is 15 residues long. V shed 4 bases, J shed 5 bases, and the junction held 9 bases outside the gene matches. CDR3 in DNA: TGTGCCAGCAGCTCCCCTCGGGACAGGGACCACGAGCAGTACTTC. Encoded protein: CASSSPRDRDHEQYF.

This clone occurred a few times. The genes are TRBV5-6 and TRBJ1-6; 7 positions match TRBD1. The CDR3 covers 15 residues. V lost 1 base to trimming and J lost 9 bases; unmatched junction nucleotides: 7. The germline CDR1 and CDR2 sequences are SGHDT and YYEEEE. This CDR3 reads CASSLPGQLGSPLHF. CDR3 nucleotide sequence: TGTGCCAGCAGCTTGCCGGGACAGCTAGGTTCACCCCTCCACTTT. The entire variable domain, with the rest obtained from reference TRBV5-6 and TRBJ1-6, is as follows: DAGVTQSPTHLIKTRGQQVTLRCSPKSGHDTVSWYQQALGQGPQFIFQYYEEEERQRGNFPDRFSGHQFPNYSSELNVNALLLGDSALYLCASSLPGQLGSPLHFGNGTRLTVT.

The chain recombines TRBV18 with TRBJ2-7, with D possibly matching TRBD1 (5 bases). The CDR3 is made up of 16 amino acids. The V gene's germline CDR1 is KGHSH and CDR2 LQKENI. Trimming took 3 bases from V and 0 from J, leaving 15 bases between them. The CDR3 region has the DNA TGTGCCAGCTCACCCTCCAGGGTAGGCTCCTCCTACGAGCAGTACTTC. It encodes CASSPSRVGSSYEQYF.

The chain couples TRBV6-2 or TRBV6-3 to TRBJ1-2, with a tentative D call TRBD1 (5 bases). With 2 bases removed from V and 5 bases from J, the gap between germline ends came to 6 bases. The CDR3 is 12 amino acids. Germline CDR1 and CDR2: MNHEY and SVGEGT. CDR3 amino acids: CASSYAGYGYTF. The CDR3 nucleotides read TGTGCCAGCAGTTACGCAGGGTATGGCTACACCTTC.

This clone was recorded only once. The rearrangement uses TRBV5-1 and TRBJ1-1; tentative D call: TRBD1 (5 bases). CDR1 SGHRS and CDR2 YFSETQ come from the germline V gene. The CDR3 totals 14 residues. The V end lost 0 bases, the J end lost 1 base, and 7 bases lay between the germline ends. CDR3 protein: CASSLDRPNTEAFF. The DNA of the CDR3 is TGCGCCAGCAGCTTGGACAGGCCGAACACTGAAGCTTTCTTT.

A single count supports this clone. The rearrangement links TRBV19 to TRBJ1-1, with D possibly being TRBD1 (6 bases). This CDR3 spans 13 amino acids. Trimming removed 9 bases at V and 5 bases at J, with 16 bases between. Germline V gene sequence: CDR1 LNHDA, CDR2 SQIVND (reference sequence). CDR3 amino acids: CASGTWGKTEAFF. The CDR3 DNA is TGTGCCAGCGGGACATGGGGAAAGACTGAAGCTTTCTTT. The full variable domain, completed using reference TRBV19 and TRBJ1-1, is DGGITQSPKYLFRKEGQNVTLSCEQNLNHDAMYWYRQDPGQGLRLIYYSQIVNDFQKGDIAEGYSVSREKKESFPLTVTSAQKNPTAFYLCASGTWGKTEAFFGQGTRLTVV.

V usage is TRBV29-1 and J usage is TRBJ1-4; tentatively, D is TRBD1 (5 bases). Germline V gene lookup returns CDR1 SQVTM and CDR2 ANQGSEA. V lost 4 bases to trimming and J lost 8 bases, with 29 bases between them. CDR3 length: 18 residues. CDR3 in DNA: TGCAGCGTTGGAAGGTCCACCCTCCCGGGGGGAAGGGAAGAAAAACTGTTTTTT. Translating gives CSVGRSTLPGGREEKLFF.

This chain joins TRBV2 and TRBJ2-3, with a possible D match to TRBD2 (6 bases). This CDR3 region has 13 residues. With 7 bases removed from V and 4 bases from J, the gap between germline ends came to 12 bases. CDR1 and CDR2 (germline): SNHLY, FYNNEI. The CDR3 DNA sequence: TGTGCCAGCACTCGGGACTTCGCAGATACGCAGTATTTT. Encoded protein: CASTRDFADTQYF.

This clone came up once. The chain recombines TRBV9 with TRBJ2-2; perhaps TRBD2 as D (5 bases). V was trimmed by 2 bases and J by 3 bases, leaving 8 bases between them. Germline V gene lookup returns CDR1 SGDLS and CDR2 YYNGEE. CDR3 length: 14 amino acids. Here the CDR3 DNA reads TGTGCCAGCAGCGTGAGGGAATACACCGGGGAGCTGTTTTTT. It encodes CASSVREYTGELFF.

The CDR3 region has the DNA TGTGCCAGCAGGATAACTAGCGGGCTAACCTACGAGCAGTACTTC. This translates into CASRITSGLTYEQYF. The chain links TRBV6-5 to TRBJ2-7; TRBD2 agrees at 9 bases. The germline CDR1 and CDR2 sequences are MNHEY and SVGAGI. Trimming cost V 6 bases and J 2 bases; bases outside gene matches: 8. The CDR3 extends over 15 amino acids.

J is TRBJ1-3 and V is TRBV27, with 7 bases identical to TRBD1. In germline, CDR1 is MNHEY, CDR2 SMNVEV (reference sequence). V was clipped by 3 bases and J by 4 bases; unmatched bases: 3. This CDR3 has 14 amino acids. CDR3 loop: CASSLTGLGNTIYF. CDR3 coding DNA: TGTGCCAGCAGTTTGACAGGGCTGGGAAACACCATATATTTT.

V usage is TRBV7-9 and J usage is TRBJ1-5, with D unclear. Trimming removed 2 bases from V and 5 bases from J, with 7 bases in between. There are 13 residues in the CDR3. Per the germline V gene, CDR1 is SEHNR and CDR2 is FQNEAQ (reference sequence). This chain's CDR3 is CASSLSADQPQHF. CDR3 sequence (DNA): TGTGCCAGCAGCTTATCGGCGGATCAGCCCCAGCATTTT.

The chain combines TRBV19 with TRBJ1-3; D remains unclear. V was shortened by 2 bases and J by 0 bases, with 14 bases between the two germline ends. Germline values: CDR1 LNHDA, CDR2 SQIVND (reference sequence). This CDR3 comprises 17 residues. The CDR3 is CASSIRPGKFSGNTIYF. DNA for the CDR3: TGTGCCAGTAGTATAAGGCCAGGAAAATTCTCTGGAAACACCATATATTTT.

V is TRBV7-9 and J is TRBJ1-2; TRBD1 matches at 9 bases. Trimming took 7 bases from V and 2 from J; bases not matched to a gene: 11. Germline assignment: CDR1 SEHNR and CDR2 FQNEAQ (reference sequence). This CDR3 has 16 residues. This CDR3 reads CASNIYSGQGNYGYTF. For the CDR3, the DNA is TGTGCCAGCAACATATATTCAGGACAGGGGAACTATGGCTACACCTTC. The full variable domain, with the rest looked up from reference TRBV7-9 and TRBJ1-2, is DTGVSQNPRHKITKRGQNVTFRCDPISEHNRLYWYRQTLGQGPEFLTYFQNEAQLEKSRLLSDRFSAERPKGSFSTLEIQRTEQGDSAMYLCASNIYSGQGNYGYTFGSGTRLTVV.

The chain employs TRBV5-4 and TRBJ1-4; D call uncertain. Germline V CDR1 and CDR2: SGHNT, YYREEE (reference sequence). Trimming shortened V by 4 bases and J by 0 bases, and 10 bases separated the two germline ends. The CDR3 sequence is 15 residues long. The chain's CDR3 is CASSRAAATNEKLFF. For the CDR3, the DNA is TGTGCCAGCAGCCGAGCCGCGGCAACTAATGAAAAACTGTTTTTT.

The DNA of the CDR3 is TGTGCCTGGAGTGTCTCGACCGGGGAGCTGTTTTTT. Translation gives CAWSVSTGELFF. This chain uses TRBV30 with TRBJ2-2; D unclear. V was trimmed by 0 bases and J by 5 bases, leaving 4 bases between them. CDR1 and CDR2 from the germline V gene are GTSNPN and SVGIG (reference sequence). This CDR3 spans 12 amino acids.

The J gene is TRBJ2-7, the V gene TRBV9; weak D call: TRBD2 (7 bases). CDR1 and CDR2 from the germline V gene are SGDLS and YYNGEE. There are 16 residues in the CDR3. The germline V and J ends were trimmed by 3 bases and 3 bases, with 19 bases remaining between them. As DNA, the CDR3 is TGTGCCAGCAGCGAGGGGGGAGGCGGGAGTAACTACGAGCAGTACTTC. This translates into CASSEGGGGSNYEQYF.

The table lists this clone with a count of one. The genes are TRBV12-3 or TRBV12-4 and TRBJ1-1; D ambiguous. This CDR3 contains 13 residues. The germline V and J ends were trimmed by 3 bases and 5 bases, with 10 bases remaining between them. The CDR3 here is CASSFKEGTEAFF. CDR3 sequence (DNA): TGTGCCAGCAGTTTCAAGGAGGGTACTGAAGCTTTCTTT.

J is TRBJ1-1 and V is TRBV6-5, with 7 bases identical to TRBD1. Germline values: CDR1 MNHEY, CDR2 SVGAGI. The CDR3 is 12 residues long. Trimming at V came to 6 bases and at J to 5 bases, leaving 3 bases not matched to a gene. CDR3 DNA: TGTGCCAGCAGCCTGGACAGGACTGAAGCTTTCTTT. It is translated as CASSLDRTEAFF.

CDR3 region: CASSTGTGSLETQYF. The CDR3 nucleotides are TGTGCCAGCAGCACAGGGACAGGGTCCTTGGAGACCCAGTACTTC. The rearrangement links TRBV9 to TRBJ2-5; 9 nucleotides line up with TRBD1. This CDR3 region has 15 residues. CDR1 is SGDLS and CDR2 is YYNGEE in the germline V gene. The V gene end was trimmed by 4 bases and the J gene end by 5 bases; junction bases not matched to a gene: 9.

CDR3 nucleotide sequence: TGCGCCAGCAGCCAAGATCGGGGGGGCGCGGCCTACGAGCAGTACTTC. Translating it yields CASSQDRGGAAYEQYF. This rearrangement joins TRBV4-3 to TRBJ2-7; 8 nucleotides line up with TRBD2. CDR3 length: 16 residues. Germline V gene data show CDR1 as LGHNA and CDR2 as YSLEER. V lost 0 bases and J lost 2; bases outside the gene matches: 6.

The sample holds one count of this clone. This chain uses TRBV25-1 with TRBJ1-4, with 8 bases identical to TRBD1. From germline, CDR1 is MGHDK and CDR2 SYGVNS. This CDR3 comprises 16 residues. Losses at the gene ends were 0 bases for V and 7 bases for J; bases not matched to a gene: 7. The CDR3 here is CASSEYPGQGSEKLFF. CDR3 nucleotide sequence: TGTGCCAGCAGTGAATATCCCGGACAGGGTAGTGAAAAACTGTTTTTT.

The chain carries TRBV2 and TRBJ2-5; D gene uncertain. Trimming left V 4 bases short and J 4 bases short, with 13 bases between. The germline V gene encodes CDR1 SNHLY and CDR2 FYNNEI. The CDR3 contains 14 residues. CDR3 residues: CASSGLERRETQYF. The CDR3 coding sequence is TGTGCCAGCAGTGGCCTAGAGAGACGAGAGACCCAGTACTTC.

The rearrangement links TRBV6-4 to TRBJ2-1, with a tentative D call TRBD2 (6 bases). The V end was cut by 10 bases, the J end by 8 bases, with 15 bases between. Germline values: CDR1 MRHNA, CDR2 SNTAGT. The CDR3 runs 12 residues. In DNA form, the CDR3 reads TGTGCCACCTCGACTAGTTTCCATGAGCAGTTCTTC. Translated, it gives CATSTSFHEQFF.

The V and J genes are TRBV25-1 and TRBJ1-3; the match to TRBD1 covers 8 bases. The germline gives CDR1 MGHDK, CDR2 SYGVNS. V shed 7 bases, J shed 8 bases, and the junction held 4 bases outside the gene matches. This CDR3 contains 12 residues. CDR3 residues: CASTMTGDTIYF. In nucleotides, the CDR3 is TGTGCCAGCACCATGACAGGGGACACCATATATTTT.

J is TRBJ2-1 and V is TRBV9; 10 nucleotides align to TRBD2. Germline assignment: CDR1 SGDLS and CDR2 YYNGEE. V gave up 4 bases and J gave up 5 bases; unmatched junction bases: 9. The CDR3 is 16 amino acids. CDR3 nucleotide sequence: TGTGCCAGCAGCTTCCCTATAGCGGGAGGTAACAATGAGCAGTTCTTC. This gives the protein CASSFPIAGGNNEQFF.